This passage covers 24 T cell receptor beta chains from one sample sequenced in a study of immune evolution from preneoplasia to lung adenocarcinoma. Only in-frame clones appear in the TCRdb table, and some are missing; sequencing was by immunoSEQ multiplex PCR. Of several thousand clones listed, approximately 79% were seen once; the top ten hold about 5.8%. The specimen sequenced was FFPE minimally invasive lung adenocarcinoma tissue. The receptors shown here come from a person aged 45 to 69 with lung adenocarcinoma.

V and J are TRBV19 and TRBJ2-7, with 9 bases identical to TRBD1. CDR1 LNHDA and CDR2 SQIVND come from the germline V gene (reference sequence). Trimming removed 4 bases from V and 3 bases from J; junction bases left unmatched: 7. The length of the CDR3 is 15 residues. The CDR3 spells CASSSLGQGIYEQYF. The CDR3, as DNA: TGTGCCAGTAGTAGTCTCGGACAGGGGATCTACGAGCAGTACTTC.

For the CDR3, the DNA is TGTGCCAGCAGTACACTCCGGGTTTCATCCCCTTATGGCTACACCTTC. It codes for CASSTLRVSSPYGYTF. This sequence joins TRBV28 and TRBJ1-2; no definite D call. CDR3 size: 16 residues. Germline V CDR1 and CDR2: MDHEN, SYDVKM. The V and J ends lost 5 bases and 5 bases respectively, with 21 bases between them.

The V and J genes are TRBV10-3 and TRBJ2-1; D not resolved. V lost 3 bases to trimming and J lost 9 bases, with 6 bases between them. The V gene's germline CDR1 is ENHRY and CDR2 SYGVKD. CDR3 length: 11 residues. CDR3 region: CAISEVGEQFF. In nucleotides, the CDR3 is TGTGCCATCAGTGAAGTCGGTGAGCAGTTCTTC.

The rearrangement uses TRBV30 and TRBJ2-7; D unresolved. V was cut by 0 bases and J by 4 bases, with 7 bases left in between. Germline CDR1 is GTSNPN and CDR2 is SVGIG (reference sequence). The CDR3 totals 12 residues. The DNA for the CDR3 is TGTGCCTGGAGTGTGCAACCATACGAGCAGTACTTC. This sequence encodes CAWSVQPYEQYF.

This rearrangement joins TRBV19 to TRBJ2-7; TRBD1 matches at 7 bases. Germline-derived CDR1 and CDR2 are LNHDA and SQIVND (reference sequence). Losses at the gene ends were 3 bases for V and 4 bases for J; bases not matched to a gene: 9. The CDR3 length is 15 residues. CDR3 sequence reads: CASSISGTATYEQYF. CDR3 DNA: TGTGCCAGTAGTATTTCCGGGACAGCTACTTACGAGCAGTACTTC.

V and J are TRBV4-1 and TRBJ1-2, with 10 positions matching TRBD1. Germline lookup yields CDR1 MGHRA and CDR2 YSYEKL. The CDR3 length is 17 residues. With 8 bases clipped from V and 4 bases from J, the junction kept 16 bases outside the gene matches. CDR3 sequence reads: CASRKWSGTGDRYGYTF. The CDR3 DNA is TGCGCCAGCCGCAAATGGTCCGGGACAGGGGACCGCTATGGCTACACCTTC.

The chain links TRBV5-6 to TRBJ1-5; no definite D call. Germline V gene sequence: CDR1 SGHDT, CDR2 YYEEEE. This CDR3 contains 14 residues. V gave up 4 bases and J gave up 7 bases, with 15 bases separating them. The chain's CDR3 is CASSLQRVSQPQHF. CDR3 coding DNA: TGTGCCAGCAGCCTTCAGAGGGTGAGCCAGCCCCAGCATTTT.

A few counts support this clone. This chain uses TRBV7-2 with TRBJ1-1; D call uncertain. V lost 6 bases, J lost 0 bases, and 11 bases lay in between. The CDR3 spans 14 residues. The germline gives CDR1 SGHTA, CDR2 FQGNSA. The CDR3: CASSRTSMNTEAFF. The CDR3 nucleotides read TGTGCCAGCAGTCGGACGTCTATGAACACTGAAGCTTTCTTT.

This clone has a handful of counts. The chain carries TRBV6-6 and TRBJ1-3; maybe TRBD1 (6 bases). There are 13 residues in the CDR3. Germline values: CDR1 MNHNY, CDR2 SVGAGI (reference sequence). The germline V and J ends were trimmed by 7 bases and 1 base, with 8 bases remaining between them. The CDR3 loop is CASIQGSGNTIYF. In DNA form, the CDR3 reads TGTGCCAGCATACAGGGATCTGGAAACACCATATATTTT.

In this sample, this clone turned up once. The CDR3 reads CAISESWGREQYF. CDR3 nucleotides: TGTGCCATCAGTGAGTCTTGGGGGCGAGAGCAGTACTTC. The genes are TRBV10-3 and TRBJ2-7; perhaps TRBD1 as D (6 bases). V lost 0 bases, J lost 7 bases, and 10 bases lay in between. The germline gives CDR1 ENHRY, CDR2 SYGVKD. This CDR3 spans 13 amino acids.

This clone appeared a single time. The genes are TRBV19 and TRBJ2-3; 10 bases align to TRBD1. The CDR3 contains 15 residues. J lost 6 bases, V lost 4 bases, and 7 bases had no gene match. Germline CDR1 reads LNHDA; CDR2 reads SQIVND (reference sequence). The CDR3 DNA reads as TGTGCCAGTAGTAGTGAGACAGGGGGCTGGGATACGCAGTATTTT. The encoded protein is CASSSETGGWDTQYF.

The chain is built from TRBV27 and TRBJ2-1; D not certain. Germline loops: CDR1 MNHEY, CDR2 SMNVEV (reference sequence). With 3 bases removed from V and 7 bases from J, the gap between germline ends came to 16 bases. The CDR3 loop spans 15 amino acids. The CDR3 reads CASSFRWEGVNEQFF. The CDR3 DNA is TGTGCCAGCAGTTTCAGGTGGGAAGGAGTTAATGAGCAGTTCTTC.

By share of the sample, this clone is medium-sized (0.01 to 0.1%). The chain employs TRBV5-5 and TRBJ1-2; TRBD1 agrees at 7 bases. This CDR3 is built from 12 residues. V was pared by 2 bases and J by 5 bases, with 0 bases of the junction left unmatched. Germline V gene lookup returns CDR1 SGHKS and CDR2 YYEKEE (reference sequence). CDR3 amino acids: CASSLQGYGYTF. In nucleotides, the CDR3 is TGTGCCAGCAGCTTACAGGGGTATGGCTACACCTTC.

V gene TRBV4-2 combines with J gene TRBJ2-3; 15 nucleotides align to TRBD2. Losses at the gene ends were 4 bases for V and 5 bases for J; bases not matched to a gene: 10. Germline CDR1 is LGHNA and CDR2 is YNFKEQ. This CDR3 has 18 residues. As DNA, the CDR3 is TGTGCCAGCAGCCCCCGCCCGGGACTAGCGGGGGGCGGAGATACGCAGTATTTT. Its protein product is CASSPRPGLAGGGDTQYF.

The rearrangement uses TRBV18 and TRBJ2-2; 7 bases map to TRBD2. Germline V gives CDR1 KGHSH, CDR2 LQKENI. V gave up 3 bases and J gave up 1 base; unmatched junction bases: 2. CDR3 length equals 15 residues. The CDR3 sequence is CASSPGLQNTGELFF. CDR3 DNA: TGTGCCAGCTCACCGGGACTACAGAACACCGGGGAGCTGTTTTTT.

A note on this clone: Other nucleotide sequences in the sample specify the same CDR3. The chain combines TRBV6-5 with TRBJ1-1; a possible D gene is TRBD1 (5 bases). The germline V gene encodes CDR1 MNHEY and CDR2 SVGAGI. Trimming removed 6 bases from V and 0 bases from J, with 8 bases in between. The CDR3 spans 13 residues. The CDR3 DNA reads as TGTGCCAGCAGGCGGGGGTTGAACACTGAAGCTTTCTTT. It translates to CASRRGLNTEAFF.

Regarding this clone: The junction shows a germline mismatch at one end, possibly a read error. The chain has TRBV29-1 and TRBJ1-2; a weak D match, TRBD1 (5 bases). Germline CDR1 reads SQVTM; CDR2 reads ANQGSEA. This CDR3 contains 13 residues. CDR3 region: CSIEKRTNDGYTF. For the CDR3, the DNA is TGCAGCATTGAGAAAAGGACAAACGATGGCTACACCTTC. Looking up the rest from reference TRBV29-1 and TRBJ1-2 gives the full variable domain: SAVISQKPSRDICQRGTSLTIQCQVDSQVTMMFWYRQQPGQSLTLIATANQGSEATYESGFVIDKFPISRPNLTFSTLTVSNMSPEDSSIYLCSIEKRTNDGYTFGSGTRLTVV.

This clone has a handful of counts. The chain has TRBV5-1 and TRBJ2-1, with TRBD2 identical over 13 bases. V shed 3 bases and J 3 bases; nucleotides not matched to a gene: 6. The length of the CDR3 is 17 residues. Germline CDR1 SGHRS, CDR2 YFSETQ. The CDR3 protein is CASSSTSGGINYNEQFF. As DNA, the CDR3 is TGCGCCAGCAGCTCGACTAGCGGGGGGATCAACTACAATGAGCAGTTCTTC.

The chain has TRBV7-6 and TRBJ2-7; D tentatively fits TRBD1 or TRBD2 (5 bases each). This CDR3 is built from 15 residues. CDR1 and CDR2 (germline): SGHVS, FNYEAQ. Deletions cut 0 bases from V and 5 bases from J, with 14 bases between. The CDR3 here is CASSLAGPGIDEQYF. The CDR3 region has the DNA TGTGCCAGCAGCTTAGCGGGGCCCGGGATCGACGAGCAGTACTTC.

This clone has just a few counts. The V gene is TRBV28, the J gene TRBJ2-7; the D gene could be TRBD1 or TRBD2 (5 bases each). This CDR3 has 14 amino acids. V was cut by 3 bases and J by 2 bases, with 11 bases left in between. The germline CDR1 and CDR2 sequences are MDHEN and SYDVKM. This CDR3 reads CASSFWGRTYEQYF. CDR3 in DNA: TGTGCCAGCAGTTTTTGGGGACGTACCTACGAGCAGTACTTC. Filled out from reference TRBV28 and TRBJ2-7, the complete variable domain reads DVKVTQSSRYLVKRTGEKVFLECVQDMDHENMFWYRQDPGLGLRLIYFSYDVKMKEKGDIPEGYSVSREKKERFSLILESASTNQTSMYLCASSFWGRTYEQYFGPGTRLTVT.

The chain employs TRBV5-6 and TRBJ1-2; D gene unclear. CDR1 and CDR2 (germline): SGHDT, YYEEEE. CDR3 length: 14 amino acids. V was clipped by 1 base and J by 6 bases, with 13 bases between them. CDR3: CASSLNRVEHGYTF. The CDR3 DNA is TGTGCCAGCAGCTTGAATCGGGTGGAACATGGCTACACCTTC.

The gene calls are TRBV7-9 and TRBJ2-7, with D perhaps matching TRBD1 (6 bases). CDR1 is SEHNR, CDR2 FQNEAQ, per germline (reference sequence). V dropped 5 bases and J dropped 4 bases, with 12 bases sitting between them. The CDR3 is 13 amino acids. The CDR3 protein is CASSKDQGYEQYF. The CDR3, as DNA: TGTGCCAGCAGCAAAGATCAGGGGTACGAGCAGTACTTC.

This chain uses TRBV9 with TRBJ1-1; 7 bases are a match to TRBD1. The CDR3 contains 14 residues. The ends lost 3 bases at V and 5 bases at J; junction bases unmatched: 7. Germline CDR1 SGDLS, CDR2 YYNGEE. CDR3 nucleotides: TGTGCCAGCAGCGAGACAGGGACGGGGACTGAAGCTTTCTTT. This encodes CASSETGTGTEAFF.

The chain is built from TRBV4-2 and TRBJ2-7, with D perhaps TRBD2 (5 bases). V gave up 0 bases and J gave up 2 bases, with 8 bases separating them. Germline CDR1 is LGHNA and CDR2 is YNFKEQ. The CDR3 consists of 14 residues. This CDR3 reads CASSQDERTYEQYF. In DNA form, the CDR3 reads TGTGCCAGCAGCCAAGACGAGCGGACCTACGAGCAGTACTTC.